These 24 T cell receptor beta chains came from one sample sequenced in a study of vaccination effects on CD4 cells after COVID-19. Sequencing was preceded by expansion of antigen-specific CD4+ T cells with viral peptide pools in the ViraFEST assay. CD4+ T cell isolation took place after 10 days of culture. PCR confirmed that the person was infected with SARS-CoV-2 between March and December 2020. These receptors are not linked to any known antigen. TCRdb's copy holds only in-frame clones and misses some; the assay was immunoSEQ multiplex PCR. This table holds tens of thousands of clones, about 81% found once. The sequences come from CD4+ T cells from PBMCs cultured with a peptide pool, collected before COVID-19 vaccination. These TCRs come from a human donor who had a prior SARS-CoV-2 infection.

This chain connects TRBV2 to TRBJ1-4; D perhaps matches TRBD1 (5 bases). CDR1 is SNHLY, CDR2 FYNNEI, per germline. With 0 bases removed from V and 8 bases from J, the gap between germline ends came to 10 bases. This CDR3 is built from 14 residues. The CDR3 here is CASSEALRGEKLFF. Written as DNA, the CDR3 is TGTGCCAGCAGTGAAGCGCTTCGGGGGGAAAAACTGTTTTTT. The whole variable domain, remainder taken from reference TRBV2 and TRBJ1-4, is EPEVTQTPSHQVTQMGQEVILRCVPISNHLYFYWYRQILGQKVEFLVSFYNNEISEKSEIFDDQFSVERPDGSNFTLKIRSTKLEDSAMYFCASSEALRGEKLFFGSGTQLSVL.

The J gene is TRBJ2-5, the V gene TRBV5-6; 8 nucleotides agree with TRBD1. CDR3 length: 13 residues. Unmatched junction bases numbered 6, after V lost 7 bases and J lost 4 bases. The germline V gene encodes CDR1 SGHDT and CDR2 YYEEEE. The CDR3 region is CASLRTGIETQYF. The CDR3 DNA sequence: TGTGCCAGCTTGCGGACAGGGATAGAGACCCAGTACTTC.

J is TRBJ2-5 and V is TRBV9; D is unclear. The V end lost 0 bases, the J end lost 3 bases, and 6 bases lay between the germline ends. There are 13 residues in the CDR3. The V gene's germline CDR1 is SGDLS and CDR2 YYNGEE. The CDR3 DNA reads as TGTGCCAGCAGCGTAGACACGGAAGAGACCCAGTACTTC. The encoded protein is CASSVDTEETQYF. The full variable domain, completed using reference TRBV9 and TRBJ2-5, is DSGVTQTPKHLITATGQRVTLRCSPRSGDLSVYWYQQSLDQGLQFLIQYYNGEERAKGNILERFSAQQFPDLHSELNLSSLELGDSALYFCASSVDTEETQYFGPGTRLLVL.

This sequence joins TRBV5-1 and TRBJ1-1; D possibly corresponds to TRBD1 (5 bases). The CDR3 loop spans 14 amino acids. Per germline, CDR1 SGHRS and CDR2 YFSETQ. The V gene lost 5 bases and the J gene lost 4 bases, with 15 bases spanning the gap. The CDR3 nucleotides are TGCGCCAGCAGGGGGCAAGGGTGGGGCACTGAAGCTTTCTTT. Amino acids: CASRGQGWGTEAFF.

V is TRBV5-1 and J is TRBJ2-5, with no clear D. The germline V gene encodes CDR1 SGHRS and CDR2 YFSETQ. Deletions cut 1 base from V and 3 bases from J, with 4 bases between. The CDR3 is made up of 12 amino acids. The CDR3 DNA follows: TGCGCCAGCAGCTTGATTGAAGAGACCCAGTACTTC. It is translated as CASSLIEETQYF.

This clone has only a few counts. The chain employs TRBV18 and TRBJ1-1; 8 nucleotides align to TRBD1. The CDR3 runs to 13 residues. The V and J ends lost 5 bases and 6 bases, in that order; junction bases with no gene match: 5. Germline CDR1 reads KGHSH; CDR2 reads LQKENI. The CDR3, as DNA: TGTGCCAGCTCATCCCAGGGGGCGCCTGAAGCTTTCTTT. It encodes CASSSQGAPEAFF.

The V call is TRBV4-1, the J call TRBJ2-2; 11 positions match TRBD2. V lost 3 bases and J lost 6; bases outside the gene matches: 18. Germline CDR1 is MGHRA and CDR2 is YSYEKL. The CDR3 loop spans 20 amino acids. The CDR3 nucleotides are TGCGCCAGCAGCCACCCTAGCTTGCGTCGGACTAGCGGGCGGGCCGGGGAGCTGTTTTTT. Protein sequence: CASSHPSLRRTSGRAGELFF.

The chain carries TRBV5-6 and TRBJ1-2; D gene unclear. Deletions cut 3 bases from V and 0 bases from J, with 6 bases between. Germline CDR1 reads SGHDT; CDR2 reads YYEEEE. The length of the CDR3 is 13 residues. CDR3 bases: TGTGCCAGCAGCTCGACTCCTAACTATGGCTACACCTTC. Protein sequence: CASSSTPNYGYTF.

This clone came up once. The chain employs TRBV7-3 and TRBJ2-3, with a possible D match to TRBD1 (5 bases). The CDR3 sequence is 15 residues long. Germline V gene lookup returns CDR1 SGHTA and CDR2 FQGTGA. The germline V and J ends were trimmed by 2 bases and 0 bases, with 9 bases remaining between them. The CDR3 reads CASSLGARSTDTQYF. The CDR3, as DNA: TGTGCCAGCAGCTTAGGGGCCCGTAGCACAGATACGCAGTATTTT.

The chain recombines TRBV10-3 with TRBJ2-1, with 7 bases that match TRBD2. The CDR3 has 14 residues. The V and J ends lost 6 bases and 7 bases, in that order; junction bases with no gene match: 9. CDR1 ENHRY and CDR2 SYGVKD come from the germline V gene. The CDR3 DNA follows: TGTGCCATCAGGCCTAGCGGTTTCGGGAATGAGCAGTTCTTC. Residues: CAIRPSGFGNEQFF.

This clone was counted between two and nine times. The chain employs TRBV19 and TRBJ1-1; TRBD1 is a possible D gene (6 bases). CDR1 LNHDA and CDR2 SQIVND come from the germline V gene (reference sequence). Trimming took off 3 bases at V and 5 bases at J, with 10 bases between the two ends. The CDR3 extends over 13 amino acids. CDR3 residues: CASSISRGTEAFF. In nucleotides, the CDR3 is TGTGCCAGTAGTATCTCCAGGGGAACTGAAGCTTTCTTT.

This sequence joins TRBV5-5 and TRBJ1-1; D unclear. Trimming left V 5 bases short and J 3 bases short, with 14 bases between. Germline V gene sequence: CDR1 SGHKS, CDR2 YYEKEE (reference sequence). This CDR3 comprises 14 residues. CDR3 nucleotides: TGTGCCAGCAGTTCCGACGCACTTGACACTGAAGCTTTCTTT. Translating it yields CASSSDALDTEAFF.

The chain employs TRBV6-2 or TRBV6-3 and TRBJ2-7; 14 bases map to TRBD2. The CDR3 is 17 amino acids. From germline, CDR1 is MNHEY and CDR2 SVGEGT. Trimming at V came to 5 bases and at J to 4 bases, leaving 10 bases not matched to a gene. CDR3 sequence reads: CASSVIPGLAGEYEQYF. CDR3 coding DNA: TGTGCCAGCAGTGTAATACCGGGACTAGCGGGAGAATACGAGCAGTACTTC.

V and J are TRBV11-2 and TRBJ2-5; 7 bases are a match to TRBD2. This CDR3 has 14 amino acids. Germline trimming cut 1 base from V and 8 bases from J; bases unmatched to any gene: 7. Germline values: CDR1 SGHAT, CDR2 FQNNGV. The CDR3 loop is CASSLVSGTTTQYF. As DNA, the CDR3 is TGTGCCAGCAGCTTAGTTTCCGGGACTACCACCCAGTACTTC.

The chain has TRBV19 and TRBJ2-3; 7 positions match TRBD2. This CDR3 is 16 amino acids long. CDR1 and CDR2 (germline): LNHDA, SQIVND (reference sequence). V gave up 5 bases and J gave up 0 bases; unmatched junction bases: 8. CDR3 in DNA: TGTGCCAGTAGTTGGCGATCTAGCGGAAGCACAGATACGCAGTATTTT. The encoded protein is CASSWRSSGSTDTQYF.

This clone was counted between two and nine times. The rearrangement joins TRBV6-5 to TRBJ2-7, with TRBD2 matching over 7 bases. The CDR3 extends over 15 amino acids. From germline, CDR1 is MNHEY and CDR2 SVGAGI. The V segment lost 8 bases and the J segment 0 bases; nucleotides outside the gene matches: 10. DNA of the CDR3: TGTGCCAGCGGAAGGATGCTAGCGGACTCCTACGAGCAGTACTTC. Amino acids: CASGRMLADSYEQYF.

This sequence joins TRBV9 and TRBJ2-1; D is uncertain. The V and J ends lost 3 bases and 3 bases respectively, with 10 bases between them. The CDR3 has 14 amino acids. Per germline, CDR1 SGDLS and CDR2 YYNGEE. The CDR3 DNA follows: TGTGCCAGCAGCGGTGACGCCTACTACAATGAGCAGTTCTTC. The encoded protein is CASSGDAYYNEQFF. The variable domain in full, completed from reference TRBV9 and TRBJ2-1, reads DSGVTQTPKHLITATGQRVTLRCSPRSGDLSVYWYQQSLDQGLQFLIQYYNGEERAKGNILERFSAQQFPDLHSELNLSSLELGDSALYFCASSGDAYYNEQFFGPGTRLTVL.

CDR3 DNA sequence: TGTGCCAGTAGTATTCACCCTAGCGTAGAGACCCAGTACTTC. It specifies CASSIHPSVETQYF. The rearrangement joins TRBV19 to TRBJ2-5; D may be TRBD2 (6 bases). V was trimmed by 3 bases and J by 4 bases, leaving 12 bases between them. CDR3 length: 14 amino acids. Per germline, CDR1 LNHDA and CDR2 SQIVND (reference sequence).

The chain uses TRBV6-5 and TRBJ1-2; 7 nucleotides line up with TRBD1. The germline V gene has CDR1 MNHEY and CDR2 SVGAGI. V was clipped by 0 bases and J by 3 bases; unmatched bases: 4. This CDR3 has 15 residues. The CDR3 region has the DNA TGTGCCAGCAGTTACTCGTCAGGGGGAGACTATGGCTACACCTTC. Amino acids: CASSYSSGGDYGYTF.

This clone was observed a handful of times. The J gene is TRBJ2-7, the V gene TRBV4-1; 13 nucleotides agree with TRBD2. The CDR3 contains 17 residues. Trimming removed 2 bases from V and 3 bases from J; junction bases left unmatched: 7. Germline CDR1 MGHRA, CDR2 YSYEKL. The CDR3 coding sequence is TGCGCCAGCAGCCAACACGGACTAGCGGGAGATAACTACGAGCAGTACTTC. It is translated as CASSQHGLAGDNYEQYF.

The rearrangement links TRBV2 to TRBJ2-5; 9 positions agree with TRBD2. V shed 2 bases, J shed 4 bases, and the junction held 14 bases outside the gene matches. Germline V CDR1 and CDR2: SNHLY, FYNNEI. CDR3 length: 18 amino acids. The CDR3, as DNA: TGTGCCAGCAGTGAAATAAGGTCGGCGGGAGGGCCGGGAGAGACCCAGTACTTC. Translated: CASSEIRSAGGPGETQYF.

There are a few counts of this clone. CDR3 DNA: TGTGCCACCAGTGATGGGGACAGTGAAGCTTTCTTT. Its translation is CATSDGDSEAFF. The chain employs TRBV24-1 and TRBJ1-1; TRBD1 matches at 7 bases. From germline, CDR1 is KGHDR and CDR2 SFDVKD. V was pared by 3 bases and J by 7 bases, with 1 base of the junction left unmatched. This CDR3 has 12 amino acids.

The sample holds a few counts of this clone. The chain has TRBV4-1 and TRBJ1-6; no clear D gene. Trimming stripped 7 bases from V and 3 bases from J, with 13 bases between. Germline CDR1 MGHRA, CDR2 YSYEKL. The CDR3 contains 15 residues. The CDR3 loop is CASTLTSNYNSPLHF. The CDR3 region has the DNA TGCGCCAGCACCTTAACGTCAAACTATAATTCACCCCTCCACTTT.

This clone turned up a few times. The chain couples TRBV10-2 to TRBJ1-1; 7 nucleotides line up with TRBD1. The V segment lost 5 bases and the J segment 4 bases; nucleotides outside the gene matches: 4. Germline V gene data show CDR1 as WSHSY and CDR2 as SAAADI. The CDR3 loop spans 13 amino acids. The CDR3 DNA reads TGCGCCAGCAGTTACAGGGGTGGCACTGAAGCTTTCTTT. Its translation: CASSYRGGTEAFF.